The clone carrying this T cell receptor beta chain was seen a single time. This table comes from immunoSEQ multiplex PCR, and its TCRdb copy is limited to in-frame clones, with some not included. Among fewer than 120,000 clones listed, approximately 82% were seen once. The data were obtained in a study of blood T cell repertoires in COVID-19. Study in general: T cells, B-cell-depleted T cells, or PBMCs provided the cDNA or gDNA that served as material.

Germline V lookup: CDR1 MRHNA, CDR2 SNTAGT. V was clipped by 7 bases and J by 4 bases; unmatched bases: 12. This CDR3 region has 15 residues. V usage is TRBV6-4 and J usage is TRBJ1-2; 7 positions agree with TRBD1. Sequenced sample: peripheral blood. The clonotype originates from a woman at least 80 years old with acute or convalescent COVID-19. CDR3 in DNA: TGTGCCAGCAAACGACAGGGAGTAGGGCCCTATGGCTACACCTTC. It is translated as CASKRQGVGPYGYTF.